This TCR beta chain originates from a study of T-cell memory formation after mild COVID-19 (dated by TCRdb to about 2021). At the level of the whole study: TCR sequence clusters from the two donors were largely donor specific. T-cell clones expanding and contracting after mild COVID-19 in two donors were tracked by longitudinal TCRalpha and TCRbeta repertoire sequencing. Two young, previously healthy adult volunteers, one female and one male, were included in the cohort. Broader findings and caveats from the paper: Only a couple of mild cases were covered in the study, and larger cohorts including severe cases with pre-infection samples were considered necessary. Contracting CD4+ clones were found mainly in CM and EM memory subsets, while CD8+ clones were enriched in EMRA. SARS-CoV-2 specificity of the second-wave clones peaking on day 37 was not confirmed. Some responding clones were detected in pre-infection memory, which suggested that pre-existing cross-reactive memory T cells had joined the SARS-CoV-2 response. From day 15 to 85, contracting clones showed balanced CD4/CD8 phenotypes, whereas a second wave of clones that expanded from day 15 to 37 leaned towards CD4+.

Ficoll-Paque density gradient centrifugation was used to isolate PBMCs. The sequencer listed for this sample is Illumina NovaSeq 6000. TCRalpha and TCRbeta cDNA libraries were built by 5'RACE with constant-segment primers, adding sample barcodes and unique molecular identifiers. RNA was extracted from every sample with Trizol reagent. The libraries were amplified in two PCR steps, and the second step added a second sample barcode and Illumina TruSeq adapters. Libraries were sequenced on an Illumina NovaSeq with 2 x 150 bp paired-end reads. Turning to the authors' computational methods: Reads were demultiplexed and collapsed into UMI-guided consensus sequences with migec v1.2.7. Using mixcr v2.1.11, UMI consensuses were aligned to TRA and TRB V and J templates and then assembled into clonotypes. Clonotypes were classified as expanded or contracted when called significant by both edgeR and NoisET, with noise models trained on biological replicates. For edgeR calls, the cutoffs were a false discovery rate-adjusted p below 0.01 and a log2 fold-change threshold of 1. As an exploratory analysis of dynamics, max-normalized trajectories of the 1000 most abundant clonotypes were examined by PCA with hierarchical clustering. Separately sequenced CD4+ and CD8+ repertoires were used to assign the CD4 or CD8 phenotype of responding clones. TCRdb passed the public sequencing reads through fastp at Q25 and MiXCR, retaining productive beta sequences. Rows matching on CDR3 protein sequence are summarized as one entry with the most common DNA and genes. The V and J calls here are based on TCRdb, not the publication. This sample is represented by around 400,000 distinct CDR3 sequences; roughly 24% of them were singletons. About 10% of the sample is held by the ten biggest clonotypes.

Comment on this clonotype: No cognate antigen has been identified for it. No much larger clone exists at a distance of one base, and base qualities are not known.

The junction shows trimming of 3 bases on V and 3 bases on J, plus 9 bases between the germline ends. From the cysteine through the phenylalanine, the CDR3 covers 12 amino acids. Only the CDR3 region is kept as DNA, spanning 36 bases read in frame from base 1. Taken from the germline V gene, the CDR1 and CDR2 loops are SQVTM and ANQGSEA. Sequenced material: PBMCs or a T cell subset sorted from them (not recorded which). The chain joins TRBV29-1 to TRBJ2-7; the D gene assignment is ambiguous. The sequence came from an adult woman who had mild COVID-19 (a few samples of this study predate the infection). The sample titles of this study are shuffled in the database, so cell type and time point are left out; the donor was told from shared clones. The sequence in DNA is TGCAGCGTTGAGATCGGTAGCTACGAGCAGTACTTC. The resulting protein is CSVEIGSYEQYF.